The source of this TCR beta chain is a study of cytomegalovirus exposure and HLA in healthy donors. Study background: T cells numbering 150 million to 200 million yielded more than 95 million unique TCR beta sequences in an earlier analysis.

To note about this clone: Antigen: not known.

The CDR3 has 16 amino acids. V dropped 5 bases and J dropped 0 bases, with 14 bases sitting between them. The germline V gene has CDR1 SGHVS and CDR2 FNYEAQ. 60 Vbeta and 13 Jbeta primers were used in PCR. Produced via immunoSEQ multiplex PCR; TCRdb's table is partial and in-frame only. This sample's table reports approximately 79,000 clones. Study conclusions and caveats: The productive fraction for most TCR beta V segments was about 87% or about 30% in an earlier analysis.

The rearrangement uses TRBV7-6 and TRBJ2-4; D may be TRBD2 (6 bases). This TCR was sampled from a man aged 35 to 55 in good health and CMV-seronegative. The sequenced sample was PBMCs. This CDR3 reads CASSQDYREAKNIQYF. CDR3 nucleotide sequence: TGTGCCAGCAGCCAGGACTATCGGGAAGCCAAAAACATTCAGTACTTC.